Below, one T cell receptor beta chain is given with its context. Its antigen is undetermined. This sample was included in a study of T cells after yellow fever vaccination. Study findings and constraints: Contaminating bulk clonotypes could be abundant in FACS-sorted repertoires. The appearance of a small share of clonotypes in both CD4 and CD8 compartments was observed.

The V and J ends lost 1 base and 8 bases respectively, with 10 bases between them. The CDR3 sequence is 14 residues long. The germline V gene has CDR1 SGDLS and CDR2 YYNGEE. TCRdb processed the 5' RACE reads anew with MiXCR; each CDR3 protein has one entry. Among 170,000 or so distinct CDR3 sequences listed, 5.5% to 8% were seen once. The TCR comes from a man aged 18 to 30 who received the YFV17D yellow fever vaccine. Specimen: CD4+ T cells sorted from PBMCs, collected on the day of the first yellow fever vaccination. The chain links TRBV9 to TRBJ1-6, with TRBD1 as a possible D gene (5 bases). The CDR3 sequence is CASSVRGEHSPLHF. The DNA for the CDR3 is TGTGCCAGCAGCGTAAGGGGTGAGCATTCACCCCTCCACTTT. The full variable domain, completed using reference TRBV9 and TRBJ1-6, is DSGVTQTPKHLITATGQRVTLRCSPRSGDLSVYWYQQSLDQGLQFLIQYYNGEERAKGNILERFSAQQFPDLHSELNLSSLELGDSALYFCASSVRGEHSPLHFGNGTRLTVT.